Each of the 5 T cell receptor beta chains below was sequenced from the same sample in a study of T cells in Graves' hyperthyroidism and ophthalmopathy. Amplified TCR beta CDR3 regions derived from RNA transcripts. Carried out on the TCR CDR3, a first-round RT-PCR used the HTBI primer set. Using its own MiXCR run on the multiplex PCR reads, TCRdb lists one record per CDR3 protein. The sample consists of 300,000 to 450,000 distinct CDR3 sequences, about a sixth of them appearing once. The sequencing input was blood. These receptors were taken from a woman aged 25 to 39 with Graves' hyperthyroidism that later progressed to Graves' ophthalmopathy.

This clonotype was seen ten or more times. The chain links TRBV12-3 or TRBV12-4 to TRBJ2-1; 9 nucleotides match TRBD2. Trimming took 4 bases from V and 4 from J; bases not matched to a gene: 2. The CDR3 covers 14 residues. The CDR3 is CASSYLAGYNEQFF. CDR3 DNA sequence: TGTGCCAGCAGTTATCTAGCGGGATACAATGAGCAGTTCTTC.

In its sample, this clonotype was seen a few times. The chain uses TRBV5-1 and TRBJ2-7; D gene unclear. Germline V gene sequence: CDR1 SGHRS, CDR2 YFSETQ. The CDR3 covers 15 residues. The V end lost 2 bases, the J end lost 2 bases, and 14 bases lay between the germline ends. The CDR3: CASSFDSASAYEQYF. Written as DNA, the CDR3 is TGCGCCAGCAGCTTCGATTCTGCCAGTGCCTACGAGCAGTACTTC.

This clonotype was seen ten or more times. The chain couples TRBV20-1 to TRBJ2-6; D is possibly TRBD1 (6 bases). Germline CDR1 and CDR2: DFQATT and SNEGSKA (reference sequence). Trimming took off 2 bases at V and 1 base at J, with 15 bases between the two ends. The CDR3 totals 17 residues. CDR3 nucleotides: TGCAGTGCTAGAAGACAGGACCGAGTATCTGGGGCCAACGTCCTGACTTTC. This sequence encodes CSARRQDRVSGANVLTF.

The table lists this clonotype with many counts. The chain uses TRBV18 and TRBJ1-5; TRBD1 matches at 7 bases. This CDR3 is 14 amino acids long. Germline V gene lookup returns CDR1 KGHSH and CDR2 LQKENI. The ends lost 4 bases at V and 5 bases at J; junction bases unmatched: 5. The chain's CDR3 is CASSLQGQDQPQHF. CDR3 sequence (DNA): TGTGCCAGCTCACTACAGGGGCAGGATCAGCCCCAGCATTTT.

The sample holds many counts of this clonotype. The chain has TRBV30 and TRBJ2-3, with a tentative D call TRBD1 (6 bases). V gave up 8 bases and J gave up 6 bases, with 9 bases separating them. The CDR3 has 10 residues. CDR1 is GTSNPN and CDR2 is SVGIG in the germline V gene (reference sequence). The CDR3: CAVDRDTQYF. DNA for the CDR3: TGTGCCGTCGACAGGGATACGCAGTATTTT. The full variable domain, with the rest looked up from reference TRBV30 and TRBJ2-3, is SQTIHQWPATLVQPVGSPLSLECTVEGTSNPNLYWYRQAAGRGLQLLFYSVGIGQISSEVPQNLSASRPQDRQFILSSKKLLLSDSGFYLCAVDRDTQYFGPGTRLTVL.